The sequence of this TCR beta chain was determined in a study of CD8 T cells in ankylosing spondylitis. TCRdb analysed the 5' RACE reads with MiXCR anew, one entry per CDR3 protein. The table has 150,000 to 200,000 distinct CDR3 sequences, approximately 10% seen once. CDR1 and CDR2 (germline): MNHNS, SASEGT. The CDR3 has 17 residues. With V trimmed by 0 bases and J by 1 base, 7 bases remained unmatched. The specimen was blood, either unsorted or a sorted T cell fraction (not recorded which). The receptor was isolated from a male donor with ankylosing spondylitis or in good health (not recorded which). V gene TRBV6-1 combines with J gene TRBJ2-3; 7 positions agree with TRBD2. The CDR3 DNA reads TGTGCCAGCAGTGAAGCTCGAGGGACTATACGCACAGATACGCAGTATTTT. It is translated as CASSEARGTIRTDTQYF.